This TCR beta chain was retrieved from a study of OX40 agonist ivuxolimab in advanced cancers. Overall study: Patients were treated with ivuxolimab, an agonistic anti-OX40 (CD134) antibody. Prior anti-PD-1, anti-PD-L1 or anti-CTLA-4 therapy was allowed; 40% to 50% had some.

V gave up 6 bases and J gave up 4 bases; unmatched junction bases: 13. CDR3 length: 16 residues. CDR1 is MDHEN, CDR2 SYDVKM, per germline. The table came from immunoSEQ multiplex PCR; TCRdb's copy has only in-frame clones and leaves some out. The repertoire includes about 73,000 clones, around 80% of them detected once, and approximately 2.4% sits in the top ten. The TCR was taken from an adult with an advanced solid tumor such as melanoma, head and neck, liver or kidney cancer. Sequencing was performed on CD4+ or CD8+ T cells sorted from blood, taken in a trial of the OX40 agonist ivuxolimab. V gene TRBV28 combines with J gene TRBJ2-7, with 9 bases identical to TRBD2. CDR3 nucleotides: TGTGCCAGCAGCGGTTGGGCTAGCGGGGAGCTGTACGAGCAGTACTTC. Encoded protein: CASSGWASGELYEQYF.